These T cell receptor beta chains were read from a single sample in a study of lymphopenia after photon versus proton radiotherapy. The method was immunoSEQ multiplex PCR; TCRdb's version includes in-frame clones alone and lacks a portion of them. The sample consists of some 7,000 clones, more than 75% of them appearing once. The input for sequencing was peripheral blood, taken from a patient treated with photon-based radiotherapy. The receptors derive from a man aged 30 to 45 with gastric cancer. Each CDR3 is given with its conserved first and last residue. Each record gives: clone size, V gene, D gene, J gene, CDR3 protein, CDR3 DNA. The D gene is left open where the match is weak. Expanded clones are given a class, and other clones once, few, many or no size at all.

>NA|TRBV2|TRBD1|TRBJ2-3
CASSGGTASTDTQYF
TGTGCCAGCAGTGGGGGGACAGCTAGCACAGATACGCAGTATTTT
>NA|TRBV5-6|TRBD2|TRBJ2-7
CASRESGLAGFEQYF
TGTGCCAGCAGGGAGTCGGGACTAGCGGGATTCGAGCAGTACTTC
>few|TRBV9|TRBD1|TRBJ1-1
CASSVRGQGEAFF
TGTGCCAGCAGCGTGAGGGGGCAAGGTGAAGCTTTCTTT
>NA|TRBV6-5|TRBD1|TRBJ2-5
CASRTGEQETQYF
TGTGCCAGCAGGACAGGGGAGCAAGAGACCCAGTACTTC
>NA|TRBV7-2|NA|TRBJ2-3
CASSLMDTQYF
TGTGCCAGCAGCTTAATGGATACGCAGTATTTT
>NA|TRBV6-6|NA|TRBJ2-4
CASSRTAQYF
TGTGCCAGCAGCAGGACAGCTCAGTACTTC
>NA|TRBV6-5|NA|TRBJ2-3
CASSYSGAGYTDTQYF
TGTGCCAGCAGTTACTCTGGGGCGGGATACACAGATACGCAGTATTTT
>NA|TRBV21-1|NA|TRBJ1-2
CASSKPRGGYTF
TGTGCCAGCAGCAAACCCCGGGGAGGCTACACCTTC
>once|TRBV4-2|NA|TRBJ2-5
CASSQEGGSETQYF
TGTGCCAGCAGCCAAGAAGGAGGCTCAGAGACCCAGTACTTC
>few|TRBV4-1|NA|TRBJ2-5
CASSQGPFGFLETQYF
TGCGCCAGCAGCCAAGGGCCCTTCGGGTTTTTGGAGACCCAGTACTTC
>NA|TRBV5-1|TRBD2|TRBJ2-7
CASSLSPSGVTTSYEQYF
TGCGCCAGCAGCTTGTCTCCTAGCGGGGTCACAACCTCCTACGAGCAGTACTTC